The clone carrying this TCR beta chain was counted many times. There were TCR beta CDR3 regions amplified from RNA transcripts. A first-round RT-PCR of the TCR CDR3 used the HTBI primer set. TCRdb reprocessed the multiplex PCR reads via MiXCR and lists one record per CDR3 protein. The table has around 420,000 distinct CDR3 sequences, less than 20% seen once. Germline V gene sequence: CDR1 MNHNS, CDR2 SASEGT. The V and J ends lost 5 bases and 8 bases respectively, with 13 bases between them. The CDR3 has 13 amino acids. The data are from a study of T cells in Graves' hyperthyroidism and ophthalmopathy. The gene calls are TRBV6-1 and TRBJ2-1, with D possibly being TRBD1 or TRBD2 (5 bases each). The material sequenced was blood. This receptor was obtained from a woman between 18 and 29 years old with Graves' hyperthyroidism. CDR3 sequence (DNA): TGTGCCAGCAGTAAGATCCTGGGGGATGAGCAGTTCTTC. Protein: CASSKILGDEQFF.